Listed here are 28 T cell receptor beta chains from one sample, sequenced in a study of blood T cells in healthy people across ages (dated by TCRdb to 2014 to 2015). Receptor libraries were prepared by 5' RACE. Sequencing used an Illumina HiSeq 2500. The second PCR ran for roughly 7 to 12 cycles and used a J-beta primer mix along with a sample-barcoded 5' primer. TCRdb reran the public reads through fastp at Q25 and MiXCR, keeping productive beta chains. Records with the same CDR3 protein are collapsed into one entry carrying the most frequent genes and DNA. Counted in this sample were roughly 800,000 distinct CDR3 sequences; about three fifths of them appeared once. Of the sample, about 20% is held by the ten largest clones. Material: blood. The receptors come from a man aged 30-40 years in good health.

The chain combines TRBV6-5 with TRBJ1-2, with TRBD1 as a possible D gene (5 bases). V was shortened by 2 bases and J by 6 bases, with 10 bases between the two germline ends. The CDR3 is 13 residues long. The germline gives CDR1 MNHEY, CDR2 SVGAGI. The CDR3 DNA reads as TGTGCCAGCAGTTACCGCAGGGATAATGGCTACACCTTC. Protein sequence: CASSYRRDNGYTF.

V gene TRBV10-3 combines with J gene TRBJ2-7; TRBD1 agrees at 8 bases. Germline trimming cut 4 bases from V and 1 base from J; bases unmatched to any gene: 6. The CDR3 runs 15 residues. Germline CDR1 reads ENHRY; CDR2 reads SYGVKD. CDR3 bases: TGTGCCATCAGTGCGGACAGGGAGGCATCCTACGAGCAGTACTTC. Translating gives CAISADREASYEQYF.

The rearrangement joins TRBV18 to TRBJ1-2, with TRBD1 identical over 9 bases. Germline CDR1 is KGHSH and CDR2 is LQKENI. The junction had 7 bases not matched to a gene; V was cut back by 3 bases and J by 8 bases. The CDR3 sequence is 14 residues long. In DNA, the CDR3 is TGTGCCAGCTCACCCACCGGGACAGGGAACGGCTACACCTTC. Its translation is CASSPTGTGNGYTF.

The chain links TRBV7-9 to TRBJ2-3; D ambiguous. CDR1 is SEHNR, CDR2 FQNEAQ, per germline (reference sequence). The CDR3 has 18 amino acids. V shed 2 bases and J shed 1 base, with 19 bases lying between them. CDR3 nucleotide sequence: TGTGCCAGCAGCTTATCTAGGGATCACCCGACCCGCACAGATACGCAGTATTTT. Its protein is CASSLSRDHPTRTDTQYF.

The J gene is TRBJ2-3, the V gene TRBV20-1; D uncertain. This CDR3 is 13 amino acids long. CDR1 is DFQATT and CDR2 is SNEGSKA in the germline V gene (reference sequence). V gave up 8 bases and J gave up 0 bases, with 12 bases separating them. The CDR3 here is CSLTVVSTDTQYF. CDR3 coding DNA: TGCAGTTTGACCGTTGTTAGCACAGATACGCAGTATTTT.

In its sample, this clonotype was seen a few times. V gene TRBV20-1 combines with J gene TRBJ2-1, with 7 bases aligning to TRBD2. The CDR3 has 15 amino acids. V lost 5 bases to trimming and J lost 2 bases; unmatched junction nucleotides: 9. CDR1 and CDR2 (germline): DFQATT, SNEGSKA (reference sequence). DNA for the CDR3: TGCAGTGCTGAGGACGGGACTAAACCCTACAATGAGCAGTTCTTC. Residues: CSAEDGTKPYNEQFF.

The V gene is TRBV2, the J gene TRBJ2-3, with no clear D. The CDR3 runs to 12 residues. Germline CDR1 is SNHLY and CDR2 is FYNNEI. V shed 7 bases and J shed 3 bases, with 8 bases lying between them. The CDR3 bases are TGTGCCAGCACAAGAAGGACAGATACGCAGTATTTT. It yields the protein CASTRRTDTQYF.

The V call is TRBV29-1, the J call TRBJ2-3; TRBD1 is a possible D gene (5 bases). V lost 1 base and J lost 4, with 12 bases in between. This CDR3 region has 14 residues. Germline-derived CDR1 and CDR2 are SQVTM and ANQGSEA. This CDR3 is CSVEGSIGADTQYF. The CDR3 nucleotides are TGCAGCGTTGAAGGGAGTATAGGGGCAGATACGCAGTATTTT.

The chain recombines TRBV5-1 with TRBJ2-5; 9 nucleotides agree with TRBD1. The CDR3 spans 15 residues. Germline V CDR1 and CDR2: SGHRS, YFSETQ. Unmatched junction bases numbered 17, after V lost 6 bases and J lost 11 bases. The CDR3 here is CASTLTQGALFEQYF. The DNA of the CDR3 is TGCGCCAGCACCCTCACACAGGGGGCGCTTTTTGAGCAGTACTTC.

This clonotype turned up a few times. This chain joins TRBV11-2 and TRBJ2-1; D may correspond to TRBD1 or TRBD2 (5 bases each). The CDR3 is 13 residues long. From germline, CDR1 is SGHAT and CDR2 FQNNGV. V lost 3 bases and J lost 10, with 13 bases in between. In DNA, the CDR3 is TGTGCCAGCAGCTTGAGGGACGGTTTAGAGCAGTTCTTC. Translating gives CASSLRDGLEQFF.

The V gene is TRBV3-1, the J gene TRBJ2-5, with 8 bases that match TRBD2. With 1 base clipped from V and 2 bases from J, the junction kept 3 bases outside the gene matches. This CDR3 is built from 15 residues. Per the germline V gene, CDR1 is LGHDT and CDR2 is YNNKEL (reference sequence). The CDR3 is CASSQVPGGQETQYF. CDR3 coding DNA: TGTGCCAGCAGCCAAGTTCCGGGGGGGCAAGAGACCCAGTACTTC.

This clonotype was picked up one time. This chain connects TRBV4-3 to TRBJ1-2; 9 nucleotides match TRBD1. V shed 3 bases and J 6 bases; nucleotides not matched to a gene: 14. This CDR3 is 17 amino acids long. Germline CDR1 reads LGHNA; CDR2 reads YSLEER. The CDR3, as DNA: TGCGCCAGCAGCCAGGATCCACCGGGACAGGGAGCACATGGCTACACCTTC. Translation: CASSQDPPGQGAHGYTF.

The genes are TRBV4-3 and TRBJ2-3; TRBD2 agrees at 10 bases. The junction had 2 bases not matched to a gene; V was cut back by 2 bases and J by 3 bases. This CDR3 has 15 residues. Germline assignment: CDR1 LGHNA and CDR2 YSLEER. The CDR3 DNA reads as TGCGCCAGCAGCCAACTAGCGGGAGTTACAGATACGCAGTATTTT. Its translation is CASSQLAGVTDTQYF.

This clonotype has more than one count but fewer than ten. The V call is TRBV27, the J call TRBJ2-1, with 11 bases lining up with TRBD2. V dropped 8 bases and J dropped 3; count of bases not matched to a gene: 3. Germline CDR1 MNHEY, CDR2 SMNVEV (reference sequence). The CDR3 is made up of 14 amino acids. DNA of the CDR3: TGTGCCAGCCAGACTAGCGGGGTCTACAATGAGCAGTTCTTC. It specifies CASQTSGVYNEQFF.

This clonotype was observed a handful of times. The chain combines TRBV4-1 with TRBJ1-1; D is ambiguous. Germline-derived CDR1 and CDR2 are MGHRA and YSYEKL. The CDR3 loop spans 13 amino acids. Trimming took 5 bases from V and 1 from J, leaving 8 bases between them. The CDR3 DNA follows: TGCGCCAGCAGCTGGGGTTCGAACACTGAAGCTTTCTTT. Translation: CASSWGSNTEAFF.

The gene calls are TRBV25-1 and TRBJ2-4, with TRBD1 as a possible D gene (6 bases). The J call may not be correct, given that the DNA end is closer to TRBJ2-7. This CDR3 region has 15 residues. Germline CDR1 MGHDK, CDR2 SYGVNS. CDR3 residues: CASSGRTVGGYEQYF. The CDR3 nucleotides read TGTGCCAGCAGTGGCAGGACAGTTGGGGGCTACGAGCAGTACTTC.

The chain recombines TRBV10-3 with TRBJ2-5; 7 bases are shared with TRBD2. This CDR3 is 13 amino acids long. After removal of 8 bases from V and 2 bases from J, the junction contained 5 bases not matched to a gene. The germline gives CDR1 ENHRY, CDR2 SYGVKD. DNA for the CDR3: TGTGCCATCGGCCCGGGACTACAAGAGACCCAGTACTTC. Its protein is CAIGPGLQETQYF.

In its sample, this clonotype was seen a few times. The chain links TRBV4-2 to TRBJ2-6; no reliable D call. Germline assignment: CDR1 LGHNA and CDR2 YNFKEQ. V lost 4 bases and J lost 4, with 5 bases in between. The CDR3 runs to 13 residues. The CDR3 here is CASSLLGANVLTF. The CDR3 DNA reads TGTGCCAGCAGCCTCCTGGGGGCCAACGTCCTGACTTTC.

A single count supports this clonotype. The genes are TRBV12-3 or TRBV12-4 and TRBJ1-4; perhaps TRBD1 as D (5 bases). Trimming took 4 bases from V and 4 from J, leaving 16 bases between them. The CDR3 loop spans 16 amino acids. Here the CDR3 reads CASSSNSDRNNEKLFF. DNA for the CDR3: TGTGCCAGCAGTTCTAATTCCGACAGAAATAATGAAAAACTGTTTTTT.

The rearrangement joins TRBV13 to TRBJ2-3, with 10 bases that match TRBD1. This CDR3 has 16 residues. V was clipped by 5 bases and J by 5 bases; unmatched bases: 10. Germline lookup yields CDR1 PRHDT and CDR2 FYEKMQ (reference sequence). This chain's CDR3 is CASSLQLGTGVDTQYF. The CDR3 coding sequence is TGTGCCAGCAGCCTGCAATTGGGGACAGGGGTAGATACGCAGTATTTT.

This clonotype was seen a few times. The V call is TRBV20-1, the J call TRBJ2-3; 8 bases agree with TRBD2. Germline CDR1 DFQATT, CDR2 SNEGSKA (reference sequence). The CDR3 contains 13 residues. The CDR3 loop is CSVNSGATDTQYF. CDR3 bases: TGCAGCGTTAATAGCGGGGCCACAGATACGCAGTATTTT.

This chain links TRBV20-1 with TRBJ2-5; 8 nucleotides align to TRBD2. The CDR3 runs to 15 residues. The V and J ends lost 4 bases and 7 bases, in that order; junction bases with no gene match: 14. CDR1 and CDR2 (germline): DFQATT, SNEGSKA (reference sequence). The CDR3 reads CSAIGSGEYIGTQYF. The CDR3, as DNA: TGCAGTGCTATTGGTAGCGGGGAGTACATAGGGACCCAGTACTTC.

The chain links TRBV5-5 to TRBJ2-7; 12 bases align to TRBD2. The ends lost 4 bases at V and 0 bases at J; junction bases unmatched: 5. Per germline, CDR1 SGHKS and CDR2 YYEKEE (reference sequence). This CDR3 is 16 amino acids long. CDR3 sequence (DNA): TGTGCCAGCAGCGTGACTAGCGGGAGAGGCTCCTACGAGCAGTACTTC. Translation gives CASSVTSGRGSYEQYF.

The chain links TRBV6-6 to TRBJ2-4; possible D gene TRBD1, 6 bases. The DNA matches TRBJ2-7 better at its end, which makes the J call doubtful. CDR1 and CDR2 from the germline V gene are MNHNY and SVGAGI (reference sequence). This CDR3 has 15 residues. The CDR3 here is CASSYSYTGKNEQYF. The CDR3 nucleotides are TGTGCCAGCAGTTACTCATATACAGGGAAGAACGAGCAGTACTTC.

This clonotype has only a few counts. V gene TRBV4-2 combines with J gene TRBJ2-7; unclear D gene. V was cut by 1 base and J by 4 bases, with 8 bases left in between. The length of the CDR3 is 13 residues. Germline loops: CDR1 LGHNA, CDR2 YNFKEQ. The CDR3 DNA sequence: TGTGCCAGCAGCCAAGCCCAAGATTACGAGCAGTACTTC. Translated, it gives CASSQAQDYEQYF.

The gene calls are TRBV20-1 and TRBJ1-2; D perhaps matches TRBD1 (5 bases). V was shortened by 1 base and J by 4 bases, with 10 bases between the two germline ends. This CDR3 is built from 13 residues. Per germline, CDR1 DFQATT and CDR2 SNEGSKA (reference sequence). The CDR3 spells CSARGEQGYGYTF. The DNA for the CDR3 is TGCAGTGCTAGAGGGGAGCAGGGCTATGGCTACACCTTC.

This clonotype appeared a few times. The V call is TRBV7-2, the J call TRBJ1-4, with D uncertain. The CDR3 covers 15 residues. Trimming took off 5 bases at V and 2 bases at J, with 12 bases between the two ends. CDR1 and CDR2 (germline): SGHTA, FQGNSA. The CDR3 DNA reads TGTGCCAGCAGCGGATTAGGGAGTACTAATGAAAAACTGTTTTTT. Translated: CASSGLGSTNEKLFF.

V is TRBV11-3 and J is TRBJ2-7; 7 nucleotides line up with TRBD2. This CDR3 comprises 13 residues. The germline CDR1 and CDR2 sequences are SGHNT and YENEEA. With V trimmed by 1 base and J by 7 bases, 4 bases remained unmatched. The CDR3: CASSLVAAGEQYF. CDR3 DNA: TGTGCCAGCAGCTTAGTGGCAGCGGGGGAGCAGTACTTC.